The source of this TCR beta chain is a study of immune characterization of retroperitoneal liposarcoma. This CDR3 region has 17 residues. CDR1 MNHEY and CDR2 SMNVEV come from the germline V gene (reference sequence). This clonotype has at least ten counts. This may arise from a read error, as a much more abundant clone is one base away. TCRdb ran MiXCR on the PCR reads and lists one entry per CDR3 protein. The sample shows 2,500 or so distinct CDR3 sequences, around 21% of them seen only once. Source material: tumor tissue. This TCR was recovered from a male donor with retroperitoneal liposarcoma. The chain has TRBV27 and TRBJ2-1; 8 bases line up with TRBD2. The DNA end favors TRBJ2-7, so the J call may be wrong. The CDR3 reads CASSLGLAWGSYNEQYF. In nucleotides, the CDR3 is TGTGCCAGCAGTCTCGGACTAGCCTGGGGCTCCTACAATGAGCAGTACTTC.